Shown below are 21 T cell receptor beta chains from a single sample sequenced in a study of shared clonotypes between healthy human individuals. Some clones are missing from TCRdb's copy, which holds only in-frame ones; the method was immunoSEQ multiplex PCR. Of around 2,000,000 clones detected, roughly 94% appear once; the ten largest clones hold 0.85% to 1.2%. Naive CD8 populations comprised CD45RO-negative cells positively selected for CCR7, excluding terminally differentiated effector memory CD45RA+ cells. The material sequenced was naive CD8+ T cells sorted from blood. The receptor source for this set is a man between 18 and 29 years old in good health.

This rearrangement joins TRBV5-6 to TRBJ2-3, with 9 positions matching TRBD2. The CDR3 runs 16 residues. V gave up 0 bases and J gave up 4 bases; unmatched junction bases: 6. Looked up from germline, CDR1 is SGHDT and CDR2 is YYEEEE. The CDR3 nucleotides read TGTGCCAGCAGCTTGGCAGTAGCGGGGGTTTCAGATACGCAGTATTTT. Protein sequence: CASSLAVAGVSDTQYF.

CDR3 sequence: CASSLGLSEQYF. The CDR3 nucleotides are TGTGCCAGCAGCTTAGGACTCTCCGAGCAGTACTTC. J is TRBJ2-7 and V is TRBV7-9; no clear D. V was cut by 1 base and J by 6 bases, with 7 bases left in between. Germline V gene lookup returns CDR1 SEHNR and CDR2 FQNEAQ (reference sequence). The CDR3 extends over 12 amino acids.

V and J are TRBV9 and TRBJ2-5, with D perhaps TRBD2 (6 bases). Per the germline V gene, CDR1 is SGDLS and CDR2 is YYNGEE. The CDR3 is 16 residues long. V was clipped by 0 bases and J by 1 base, with 13 bases between them. CDR3 sequence reads: CASSVEGGGTQETQYF. CDR3 nucleotides: TGTGCCAGCAGCGTAGAGGGTGGGGGGACCCAAGAGACCCAGTACTTC.

The rearrangement uses TRBV30 and TRBJ1-1; TRBD1 matches at 7 bases. The CDR3 is 14 amino acids. CDR1 GTSNPN and CDR2 SVGIG come from the germline V gene (reference sequence). J gave up 4 bases and V 2 bases, and 7 bases lay outside the gene matches. The CDR3 spells CAWSTQGVFTEAFF. Written as DNA, the CDR3 is TGTGCCTGGAGTACCCAGGGGGTTTTCACTGAAGCTTTCTTT.

The V and J genes are TRBV7-8 and TRBJ2-3; D may correspond to TRBD1 or TRBD2 (5 bases each). The V and J ends lost 1 base and 6 bases respectively, with 17 bases between them. Germline CDR1 SGHVS, CDR2 FQNEAQ. The CDR3 contains 16 residues. The CDR3 DNA reads TGTGCCAGCAGCTTAGGAGTTTCGGCAGGGACGGATACGCAGTATTTT. It specifies CASSLGVSAGTDTQYF. The variable domain in full, with the rest retrieved from reference TRBV7-8 and TRBJ2-3, is GAGVSQSPRYKVAKRGQDVALRCDPISGHVSLFWYQQALGQGPEFLTYFQNEAQLDKSGLPSDRFFAERPEGSVSTLKIQRTQQEDSAVYLCASSLGVSAGTDTQYFGPGTRLTVL.

The chain couples TRBV27 to TRBJ2-1, with D perhaps matching TRBD1 (6 bases). CDR3 length equals 15 residues. Germline V gene lookup returns CDR1 MNHEY and CDR2 SMNVEV (reference sequence). The ends were cut back, 6 bases at V and 4 bases at J, with 16 bases in the middle. CDR3 loop: CASRSSGTLYNEQFF. CDR3 coding DNA: TGTGCCAGCAGGTCCTCCGGGACACTTTACAATGAGCAGTTCTTC.

CDR3 residues: CASSYLAGVRKDTQYF. CDR3 bases: TGTGCCAGCAGTTACCTAGCGGGAGTTAGAAAAGATACGCAGTATTTT. The chain couples TRBV6-6 to TRBJ2-3, with 10 positions matching TRBD2. The CDR3 spans 16 residues. Germline assignment: CDR1 MNHNY and CDR2 SVGAGI (reference sequence). The V and J ends lost 2 bases and 5 bases, in that order; junction bases with no gene match: 7.

The V call is TRBV5-6, the J call TRBJ2-3, with D unclear. The CDR3 runs 12 residues. CDR1 and CDR2 (germline): SGHDT, YYEEEE. V lost 2 bases and J lost 4, with 5 bases in between. CDR3: CASSFAADTQYF. The CDR3 bases are TGTGCCAGCAGCTTCGCCGCAGATACGCAGTATTTT.

The chain combines TRBV5-4 with TRBJ2-6; D gene unclear. V was cut by 4 bases and J by 0 bases, with 5 bases left in between. This CDR3 spans 14 amino acids. The V gene's germline CDR1 is SGHNT and CDR2 YYREEE (reference sequence). In nucleotides, the CDR3 is TGTGCCAGCAGCGGGTACTCTGGGGCCAACGTCCTGACTTTC. Translating gives CASSGYSGANVLTF.

V and J are TRBV6-5 and TRBJ2-2, with D possibly being TRBD2 (6 bases). CDR1 and CDR2 (germline): MNHEY, SVGAGI. V dropped 5 bases and J dropped 0 bases, with 10 bases sitting between them. The CDR3 spans 15 residues. CDR3 residues: CASSTGTANTGELFF. CDR3 bases: TGTGCCAGCAGTACGGGGACTGCGAACACCGGGGAGCTGTTTTTT.

The CDR3 DNA reads as TGTGCCACCTGGGGCGGGATATACAATGAGCAGTTCTTC. Its translation is CATWGGIYNEQFF. J is TRBJ2-1 and V is TRBV10-3; possibly TRBD2 for D (6 bases). The CDR3 has 13 residues. V was trimmed by 10 bases and J by 4 bases, leaving 14 bases between them. Germline-derived CDR1 and CDR2 are ENHRY and SYGVKD.

The chain recombines TRBV29-1 with TRBJ2-3; tentatively, D is TRBD1 (6 bases). Germline V gene data show CDR1 as SQVTM and CDR2 as ANQGSEA. The CDR3 consists of 13 residues. This CDR3 is CSLQGIEADTQYF. The CDR3 DNA is TGCAGTCTACAGGGAATTGAGGCAGATACGCAGTATTTT.

A remark on this clone: Mismatch with germline at one junction end may stem from a read error. The rearrangement links TRBV7-7 to TRBJ2-2, with 9 bases matching TRBD1. CDR1 SSHAT and CDR2 FNYEAQ come from the germline V gene (reference sequence). This CDR3 spans 15 amino acids. CDR3 loop: CASSLGTGSTGELFF. The CDR3 DNA is TGTGCTAGCAGCTTAGGGACAGGGAGCACCGGGGAGCTGTTTTTT. The full variable domain, its missing parts supplied by reference TRBV7-7 and TRBJ2-2, is GAGVSQSPRYKVTKRGQDVTLRCDPISSHATLYWYQQALGQGPEFLTYFNYEAQPDKSGLPSDRFSAERPEGSISTLTIQRTEQRDSAMYRCASSLGTGSTGELFFGEGSRLTVL.

This clone was detected only once. This rearrangement joins TRBV2 to TRBJ1-3; tentatively, D is TRBD1 (5 bases). Germline V gives CDR1 SNHLY, CDR2 FYNNEI. The CDR3 length is 15 residues. V dropped 2 bases and J dropped 4 bases, with 12 bases sitting between them. CDR3 loop: CASSESWGTGNTIYF. In nucleotides, the CDR3 is TGTGCCAGCAGTGAATCCTGGGGGACCGGAAACACCATATATTTT. Drawing the rest from reference TRBV2 and TRBJ1-3, the complete variable domain is EPEVTQTPSHQVTQMGQEVILRCVPISNHLYFYWYRQILGQKVEFLVSFYNNEISEKSEIFDDQFSVERPDGSNFTLKIRSTKLEDSAMYFCASSESWGTGNTIYFGEGSWLTVV.

The chain carries TRBV10-3 and TRBJ2-1; D remains unclear. V was cut by 0 bases and J by 2 bases, with 5 bases left in between. CDR3 length: 14 residues. Germline CDR1 is ENHRY and CDR2 is SYGVKD. For the CDR3, the DNA is TGTGCCATCAGTGAGTCGGTTACCTACAATGAGCAGTTCTTC. Translated: CAISESVTYNEQFF.

The CDR3 sequence is CASSLDVGPNNEQFF. The CDR3 coding sequence is TGTGCCAGCAGCTTAGATGTGGGACCAAACAATGAGCAGTTCTTC. The chain employs TRBV11-3 and TRBJ2-1; D may correspond to TRBD1 or TRBD2 (5 bases each). V was clipped by 0 bases and J by 5 bases, with 11 bases between them. Germline V lookup: CDR1 SGHNT, CDR2 YENEEA. This CDR3 spans 15 amino acids.

The gene calls are TRBV19 and TRBJ1-2; D is undetermined. Germline assignment: CDR1 LNHDA and CDR2 SQIVND (reference sequence). The germline V and J ends were trimmed by 2 bases and 3 bases, with 13 bases remaining between them. The CDR3 is 15 residues long. CDR3 region: CASSIRRGGDYGYTF. The CDR3 DNA is TGTGCCAGTAGTATACGGCGGGGTGGTGACTATGGCTACACCTTC.

The chain joins TRBV4-1 to TRBJ2-3; the D is unclear. This CDR3 has 13 amino acids. Trimming shortened V by 4 bases and J by 6 bases, and 11 bases separated the two germline ends. The germline gives CDR1 MGHRA, CDR2 YSYEKL. The CDR3 bases are TGCGCCAGCAGCCCCATTACCTTTGATACGCAGTATTTT. Protein sequence: CASSPITFDTQYF.

The V gene is TRBV6-1, the J gene TRBJ1-1; TRBD1 matches at 8 bases. V was pared by 3 bases and J by 2 bases, with 8 bases of the junction left unmatched. The CDR3 covers 16 residues. Germline CDR1 is MNHNS and CDR2 is SASEGT. CDR3 coding DNA: TGTGCCAGCAGTGATCGACAGGGGCGGGTCAACACTGAAGCTTTCTTT. As protein: CASSDRQGRVNTEAFF.

This sequence joins TRBV30 and TRBJ1-5, with TRBD1 as a possible D gene (5 bases). Germline V CDR1 and CDR2: GTSNPN, SVGIG (reference sequence). The V gene lost 2 bases and the J gene lost 5 bases, with 13 bases spanning the gap. The CDR3 covers 14 residues. The CDR3 sequence is CAWSYTGFDQPQHF. The CDR3, as DNA: TGTGCCTGGAGTTATACAGGTTTCGATCAGCCCCAGCATTTT.

J is TRBJ1-5 and V is TRBV27; TRBD1 is a possible D gene (5 bases). This CDR3 has 15 amino acids. V lost 2 bases, J lost 2 bases, and 10 bases lay in between. Germline V gene lookup returns CDR1 MNHEY and CDR2 SMNVEV (reference sequence). The CDR3 reads CASSLGGVGNQPQHF. The CDR3 DNA is TGTGCCAGCAGTTTAGGGGGGGTTGGCAATCAGCCCCAGCATTTT.